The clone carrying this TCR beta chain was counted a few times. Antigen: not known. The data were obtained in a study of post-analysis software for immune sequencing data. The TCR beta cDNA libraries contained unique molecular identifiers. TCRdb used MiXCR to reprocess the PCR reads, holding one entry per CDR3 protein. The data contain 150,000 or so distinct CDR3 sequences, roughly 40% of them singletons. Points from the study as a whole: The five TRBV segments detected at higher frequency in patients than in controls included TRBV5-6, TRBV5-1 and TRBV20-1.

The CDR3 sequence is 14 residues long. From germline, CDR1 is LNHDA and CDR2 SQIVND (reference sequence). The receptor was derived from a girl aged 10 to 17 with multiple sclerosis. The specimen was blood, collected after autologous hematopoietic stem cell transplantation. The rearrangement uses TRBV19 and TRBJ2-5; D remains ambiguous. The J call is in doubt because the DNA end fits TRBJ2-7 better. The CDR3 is CASPPSGLYYEQYF. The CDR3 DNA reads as TGTGCCAGCCCACCTAGTGGGCTATACTACGAGCAGTACTTC.